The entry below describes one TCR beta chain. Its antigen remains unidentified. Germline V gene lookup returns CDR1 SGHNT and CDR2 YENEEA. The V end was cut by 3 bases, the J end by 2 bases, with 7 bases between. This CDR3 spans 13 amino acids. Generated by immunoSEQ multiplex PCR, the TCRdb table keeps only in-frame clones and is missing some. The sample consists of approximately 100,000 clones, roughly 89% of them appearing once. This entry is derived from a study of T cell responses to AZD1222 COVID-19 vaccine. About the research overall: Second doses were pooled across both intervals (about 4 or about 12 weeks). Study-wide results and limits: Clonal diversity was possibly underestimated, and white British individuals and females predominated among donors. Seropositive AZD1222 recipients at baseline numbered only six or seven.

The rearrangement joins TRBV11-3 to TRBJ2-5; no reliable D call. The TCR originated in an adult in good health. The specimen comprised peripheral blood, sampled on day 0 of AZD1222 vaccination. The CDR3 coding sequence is TGTGCCAGCAGCTTCTCACAGCAAGAGACCCAGTACTTC. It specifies CASSFSQQETQYF.